The clone carrying this T cell receptor beta chain was seen repeatedly, ten times or more. This entry comes from a study of T cells in Graves' hyperthyroidism and ophthalmopathy. About the study: Peripheral blood specimens were obtained at initial diagnosis, prior to any treatment.

Template material for amplifying TCR beta CDR3 regions consisted of RNA transcripts. A set of HTBI primers served as the primers for a first-round RT-PCR of the TCR CDR3. TCRdb recomputed calls from the multiplex PCR reads with MiXCR, one row per CDR3 protein. The table records about 600,000 distinct CDR3 sequences, around 15% of them present only once. The trim removed 7 bases at V and 6 bases at J, leaving 19 bases unmatched. Germline V lookup: CDR1 SNHLY, CDR2 FYNNEI. This CDR3 comprises 17 residues. Reasons for excluding patients were uncontrolled infection, other autoimmune disease, pregnancy or lactation.

This TCR came from a woman aged 35 to 49 with Graves' ophthalmopathy. The rearrangement uses TRBV2 and TRBJ2-3; 7 nucleotides agree with TRBD2. The sequencing sample was made of blood. In DNA form, the CDR3 reads TGTGCCAGCATCGAAGGGAGGGAAAGTTTACCCGGGGATACGCAGTATTTT. Protein product: CASIEGRESLPGDTQYF.